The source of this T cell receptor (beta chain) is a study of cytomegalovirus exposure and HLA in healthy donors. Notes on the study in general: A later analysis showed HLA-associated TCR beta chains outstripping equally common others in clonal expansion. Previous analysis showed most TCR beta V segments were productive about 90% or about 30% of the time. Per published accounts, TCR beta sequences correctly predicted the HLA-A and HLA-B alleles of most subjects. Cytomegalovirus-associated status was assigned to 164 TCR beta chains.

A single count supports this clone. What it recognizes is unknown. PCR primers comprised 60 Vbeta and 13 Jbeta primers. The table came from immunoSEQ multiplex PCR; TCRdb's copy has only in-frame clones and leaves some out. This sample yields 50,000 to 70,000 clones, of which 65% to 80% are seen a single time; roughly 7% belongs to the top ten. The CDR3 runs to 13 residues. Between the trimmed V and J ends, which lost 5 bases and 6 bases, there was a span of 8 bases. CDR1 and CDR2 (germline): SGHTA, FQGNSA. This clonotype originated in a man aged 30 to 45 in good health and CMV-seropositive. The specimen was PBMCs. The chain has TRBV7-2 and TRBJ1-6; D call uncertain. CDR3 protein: CASSPTGNSPLHF. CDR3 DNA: TGTGCCAGCAGCCCCACCGGTAATTCACCCCTCCACTTT.